Shown below are 27 T cell receptor beta chains from a single sample sequenced in a study of CD8 T cells in ankylosing spondylitis. The study, taken as a whole, reports: Roughly 8 highly homologous variants formed a TCR beta motif that appeared characteristic of ankylosing spondylitis blood.

These receptors lack a known antigen. MiXCR, run by TCRdb on the 5' RACE reads, gives a single entry per CDR3 protein. In the table there are fewer than 500,000 distinct CDR3 sequences, more than 20% of which are singletons. Sequencing used blood, either unsorted or a sorted T cell fraction (not recorded which). These receptors were taken from a male donor with ankylosing spondylitis.

The chain joins TRBV5-1 to TRBJ2-3; D may be TRBD2 (6 bases). Trimming left V 4 bases short and J 2 bases short, with 14 bases between. The CDR3 covers 15 residues. Per the germline V gene, CDR1 is SGHRS and CDR2 is YFSETQ. CDR3 loop: CASSIEGRTTDTQYF. As DNA, the CDR3 is TGCGCCAGCAGCATTGAAGGGAGGACCACAGATACGCAGTATTTT.

This clonotype has only a few counts. This chain joins TRBV20-1 and TRBJ2-7, with 9 nucleotides matching TRBD1. V shed 6 bases and J 7 bases; nucleotides not matched to a gene: 7. The CDR3 length is 12 residues. Germline V CDR1 and CDR2: DFQATT, SNEGSKA (reference sequence). CDR3 amino acids: CSAGQGRREQYF. For the CDR3, the DNA is TGCAGTGCCGGACAGGGGCGCCGAGAGCAGTACTTC.

The CDR3 coding sequence is TGCAGTGCTAGACGTGGTGCTCGCGCGAACACCGGGGAGCTGTTTTTT. Translated: CSARRGARANTGELFF. The rearrangement uses TRBV20-1 and TRBJ2-2; D is uncertain. The CDR3 is 16 residues long. The V end lost 2 bases, the J end lost 0 bases, and 13 bases lay between the germline ends. Per the germline V gene, CDR1 is DFQATT and CDR2 is SNEGSKA (reference sequence).

V gene TRBV6-5 combines with J gene TRBJ1-5; D ambiguous. Germline V gene sequence: CDR1 MNHEY, CDR2 SVGAGI. V dropped 0 bases and J dropped 0 bases, with 6 bases sitting between them. CDR3 length: 15 amino acids. The CDR3 region has the DNA TGTGCCAGCAGTTACTCCCAGCCTAGCAATCAGCCCCAGCATTTT. Translated: CASSYSQPSNQPQHF.

The rearrangement uses TRBV19 and TRBJ1-5; tentative D call: TRBD1 (6 bases). Germline V gene lookup returns CDR1 LNHDA and CDR2 SQIVND (reference sequence). Trimming cost V 0 bases and J 9 bases, with 6 bases left between them. CDR3 length: 12 residues. The DNA for the CDR3 is TGTGCCAGTAGTATAGAGGACAGGCCCCAGCATTTT. Residues: CASSIEDRPQHF.

As regards this clonotype: A much bigger clone sits one base away, suggesting this may be a read error. The chain links TRBV5-1 to TRBJ1-1; TRBD1 might be the D (5 bases). Per the germline V gene, CDR1 is SGHRS and CDR2 is YFSETQ. Between the trimmed V and J ends, which lost 3 bases and 1 base, there was a span of 10 bases. The CDR3 spans 14 residues. DNA of the CDR3: TGCGCCAGCAGCTCCGAACAGGAGAACACTGAAGCTTTCTTT. It translates to CASSSEQENTEAFF. The complete variable domain, with remaining parts taken from reference TRBV5-1 and TRBJ1-1, reads KAGVTQTPRYLIKTRGQQVTLSCSPISGHRSVSWYQQTPGQGLQFLFEYFSETQRNKGNFPGRFSGRQFSNSRSEMNVSTLELGDSALYLCASSSEQENTEAFFGQGTRLTVV.

The chain recombines TRBV6-1 with TRBJ2-1; D perhaps matches TRBD1 (5 bases). This CDR3 comprises 19 residues. The germline CDR1 and CDR2 sequences are MNHNS and SASEGT. The V and J ends lost 6 bases and 4 bases respectively, with 28 bases between them. CDR3 in DNA: TGTGCCAGCAGATCGATCGGACAATTTGGGTACGTGGGATACAATGAGCAGTTCTTC. It yields the protein CASRSIGQFGYVGYNEQFF.

This clonotype has just a few counts. The rearrangement uses TRBV24-1 and TRBJ1-5, with no clear D. The CDR3 contains 14 residues. Trimming left V 4 bases short and J 0 bases short, with 6 bases between. Germline lookup yields CDR1 KGHDR and CDR2 SFDVKD. The CDR3 sequence is CATSENDSNQPQHF. The CDR3 region has the DNA TGTGCCACCAGTGAAAACGATAGCAATCAGCCCCAGCATTTT.

This clonotype has only a few counts. This chain joins TRBV24-1 and TRBJ2-7; D is undetermined. Germline values: CDR1 KGHDR, CDR2 SFDVKD. V was shortened by 3 bases and J by 4 bases, with 9 bases between the two germline ends. This CDR3 is built from 13 residues. The CDR3 bases are TGTGCCACCAGTGATGCAACACAGTACGAGCAGTACTTC. It specifies CATSDATQYEQYF.

In its sample, this clonotype was seen a few times. Here the CDR3 DNA reads TGCAGTGTGGGTGGACTAGCGGGAGCGCTTGAGCAGTTCTTC. It translates to CSVGGLAGALEQFF. J is TRBJ2-1 and V is TRBV20-1; TRBD2 aligns across 13 bases. V was pared by 7 bases and J by 9 bases, with 9 bases of the junction left unmatched. CDR1 is DFQATT, CDR2 SNEGSKA, per germline (reference sequence). The CDR3 is 14 residues long.

The chain employs TRBV5-1 and TRBJ1-6, with 7 bases aligning to TRBD1. Germline loops: CDR1 SGHRS, CDR2 YFSETQ. The CDR3 length is 16 residues. The V segment lost 0 bases and the J segment 4 bases; nucleotides outside the gene matches: 4. CDR3 sequence: CASSLDGRGYNSPLHF. DNA for the CDR3: TGCGCCAGCAGCTTGGATGGCAGGGGGTATAATTCACCCCTCCACTTT.

The chain employs TRBV6-1 and TRBJ2-3, with 9 bases that match TRBD1. Germline CDR1 reads MNHNS; CDR2 reads SASEGT. The CDR3 runs 16 residues. The ends lost 2 bases at V and 3 bases at J; junction bases unmatched: 6. The CDR3: CASSESGGQGTDTQYF. The CDR3 DNA sequence: TGTGCCAGCAGTGAAAGTGGGGGACAGGGAACAGATACGCAGTATTTT.

This chain uses TRBV5-1 with TRBJ2-1; D may be TRBD1 or TRBD2 (6 bases each). Trimming pared 0 bases from V and 4 bases from J, leaving 14 bases between. CDR1 is SGHRS and CDR2 is YFSETQ in the germline V gene. This CDR3 comprises 16 residues. The CDR3 here is CASSLARGPAYNEQFF. The CDR3 nucleotides are TGCGCCAGCAGCTTGGCTCGGGGGCCCGCGTACAATGAGCAGTTCTTC.

CDR3 nucleotides: TGTGCCAGCAGTTCCCGGACGAGGGGGTCCCTGAACACTGAAGCTTTCTTT. Translation gives CASSSRTRGSLNTEAFF. The chain recombines TRBV28 with TRBJ1-1; a possible D gene is TRBD1 (6 bases). CDR3 size: 17 residues. Germline values: CDR1 MDHEN, CDR2 SYDVKM. V was trimmed by 4 bases and J by 0 bases, leaving 18 bases between them.

A few counts support this clonotype. This chain links TRBV20-1 with TRBJ2-3; no definite D call. Trimming cost V 6 bases and J 0 bases, with 13 bases left between them. Per germline, CDR1 DFQATT and CDR2 SNEGSKA (reference sequence). The length of the CDR3 is 14 residues. DNA for the CDR3: TGCAGTGCCCTTGACGGAACTAGCACAGATACGCAGTATTTT. As protein: CSALDGTSTDTQYF.

The chain has TRBV6-5 and TRBJ1-4; 7 bases match TRBD1. V was pared by 4 bases and J by 8 bases, with 7 bases of the junction left unmatched. This CDR3 comprises 14 residues. Germline V lookup: CDR1 MNHEY, CDR2 SVGAGI. Written as DNA, the CDR3 is TGTGCCAGCAGTTCGACAGGGATCGGCGAAAAACTGTTTTTT. This sequence encodes CASSSTGIGEKLFF.

The chain links TRBV7-2 to TRBJ2-3, with 12 bases that match TRBD2. The CDR3 is made up of 15 amino acids. V lost 4 bases, J lost 6 bases, and 5 bases stayed unmatched. Germline values: CDR1 SGHTA, CDR2 FQGNSA. CDR3 coding DNA: TGTGCCAGCAGCTACCCCCTAGCGGGAGGGGATACGCAGTATTTT. Its protein product is CASSYPLAGGDTQYF.

This chain's CDR3 is CASSPSVHKATSTDTQYF. In nucleotides, the CDR3 is TGTGCCAGCAGTCCTTCGGTCCACAAAGCTACTAGCACAGATACGCAGTATTTT. The chain uses TRBV6-1 and TRBJ2-3; D remains ambiguous. The CDR3 length is 18 residues. In germline, CDR1 is MNHNS, CDR2 SASEGT. Trimming stripped 5 bases from V and 0 bases from J, with 21 bases between.

This clonotype showed up many times. The chain carries TRBV5-1 and TRBJ2-7, with a tentative D call TRBD1 (6 bases). Germline lookup yields CDR1 SGHRS and CDR2 YFSETQ. The CDR3 is 15 residues long. With 4 bases removed from V and 1 base from J, the gap between germline ends came to 15 bases. The CDR3 coding sequence is TGCGCCAGCAGCGTTAATGGGGACACATCCTACGAGCAGTACTTC. It encodes CASSVNGDTSYEQYF.

V usage is TRBV14 and J usage is TRBJ2-3; D unresolved. The V gene's germline CDR1 is SGHDN and CDR2 FVKESK. This CDR3 has 17 residues. V gave up 2 bases and J gave up 3 bases, with 18 bases separating them. In nucleotides, the CDR3 is TGTGCCAGCAGCCAAAATCGCGGCGGTTTGAAAACAGATACGCAGTATTTT. Protein sequence: CASSQNRGGLKTDTQYF.

This clonotype was observed a handful of times. CDR3 DNA: TGTGCCATCAGGGGGGACACCTACGAGCAGTACTTC. This codes for CAIRGDTYEQYF. V usage is TRBV10-3 and J usage is TRBJ2-7; possibly TRBD1 for D (6 bases). Trimming took off 6 bases at V and 2 bases at J, with 8 bases between the two ends. The CDR3 spans 12 residues. Germline CDR1 is ENHRY and CDR2 is SYGVKD.

The chain carries TRBV7-2 and TRBJ2-1; the match to TRBD2 covers 8 bases. J lost 4 bases, V lost 1 base, and 6 bases had no gene match. The CDR3 is 16 amino acids. Germline lookup yields CDR1 SGHTA and CDR2 FQGNSA. The CDR3 here is CASSLVGRAGYNEQFF. The DNA for the CDR3 is TGTGCCAGCAGCTTAGTCGGGAGGGCCGGGTACAATGAGCAGTTCTTC.

This clonotype was observed many times. V is TRBV29-1 and J is TRBJ2-1; D might be TRBD2 (5 bases). The V gene's germline CDR1 is SQVTM and CDR2 ANQGSEA. The V end was cut by 5 bases, the J end by 5 bases, with 10 bases between. The CDR3 contains 12 residues. CDR3 region: CSVRSANNEQFF. For the CDR3, the DNA is TGCAGCGTTCGTAGCGCCAACAATGAGCAGTTCTTC.

This rearrangement joins TRBV6-1 to TRBJ1-5; perhaps TRBD1 as D (6 bases). Germline V gene lookup returns CDR1 MNHNS and CDR2 SASEGT. The CDR3 runs to 15 residues. Trimming removed 5 bases from V and 4 bases from J, with 15 bases in between. As DNA, the CDR3 is TGTGCCAGCAGTACCCGCGGACAGAGTAATCAGCCCCAGCATTTT. Translating gives CASSTRGQSNQPQHF.

V is TRBV28 and J is TRBJ1-1; maybe TRBD1 (5 bases). Germline CDR1 reads MDHEN; CDR2 reads SYDVKM. Trimming pared 6 bases from V and 5 bases from J, leaving 22 bases between. The CDR3 loop spans 16 amino acids. Written as DNA, the CDR3 is TGTGCCAGCAGCTCACCCGAGGGGACTTCGCGGACTGAAGCTTTCTTT. Residues: CASSSPEGTSRTEAFF.

This clonotype was counted ten times or more. This chain joins TRBV2 and TRBJ1-1; no clear D. V lost 7 bases, J lost 8 bases, and 11 bases lay in between. The CDR3 is made up of 11 amino acids. Per germline, CDR1 SNHLY and CDR2 FYNNEI. The CDR3 region has the DNA TGTGCCAGCAAATTTGGGCTCGAAGCTTTCTTT. Translating gives CASKFGLEAFF.

This clonotype was observed a handful of times. The chain joins TRBV6-1 to TRBJ2-7; weak D call: TRBD2 (5 bases). Deletions cut 3 bases from V and 3 bases from J, with 18 bases between. The germline gives CDR1 MNHNS, CDR2 SASEGT. This CDR3 is built from 16 residues. The CDR3: CASSELMGARSYEQYF. CDR3 nucleotides: TGTGCCAGCAGTGAGTTAATGGGAGCAAGGAGCTACGAGCAGTACTTC.